This TCR beta chain stems from a study of cytomegalovirus exposure and HLA in healthy donors. Across the study: The 120 or so validation repertoires matched the roughly 670 first-cohort repertoires in platform, a later analysis reported. Study-wide findings and caveats: A few chains tied to CMV proved CMV antigen-specific in vitro. The classifier reportedly diagnosed cytomegalovirus status with high sensitivity and specificity.

The donors were in the approximately 130-subject validation cohort; that cohort was separate from the approximately 700-subject first cohort. The table came from immunoSEQ multiplex PCR; TCRdb's copy has only in-frame clones and leaves some out. The sample carries about 240,000 clones, approximately 87% recorded once. With respect to this clone: The antigen remains unidentified. At the DNA level, this CDR3 is encoded by other sequences in the same sample as well.

CDR1 is MDHEN and CDR2 is SYDVKM in the germline V gene. With V trimmed by 5 bases and J by 2 bases, 4 bases remained unmatched. There are 15 residues in the CDR3. The specimen was PBMCs. V is TRBV28 and J is TRBJ2-7; TRBD2 agrees at 12 bases. The clonotype originates from a young man in good health and CMV-seronegative. CDR3 sequence (DNA): TGTGCCAGCAGTAGCTCTAGCGGGGGGGCCTACGAGCAGTACTTC. Translating it yields CASSSSSGGAYEQYF.